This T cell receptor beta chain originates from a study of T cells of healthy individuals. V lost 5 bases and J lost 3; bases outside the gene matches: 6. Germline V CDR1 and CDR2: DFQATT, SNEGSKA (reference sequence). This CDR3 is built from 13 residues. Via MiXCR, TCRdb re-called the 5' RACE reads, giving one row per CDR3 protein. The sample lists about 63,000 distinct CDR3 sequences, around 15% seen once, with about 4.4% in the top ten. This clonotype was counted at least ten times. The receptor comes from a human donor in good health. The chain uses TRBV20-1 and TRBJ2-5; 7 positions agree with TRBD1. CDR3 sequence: CSAYSGTEETQYF. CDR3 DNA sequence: TGCAGTGCTTACTCCGGGACAGAAGAGACCCAGTACTTC.